The clone carrying this T cell receptor (beta chain) was counted at least ten times. Its antigen remains unidentified. The sample comes from a study of T cells in Graves' hyperthyroidism and ophthalmopathy. The study's findings and limits: Separation of ophthalmopathy from stable hyperthyroidism was achieved by a 13 V-J model.

In the ophthalmopathy cohort, Clinical Activity Score was at least 3, NOSPECS grade at least 4, and duration under 3 months. Exclusion followed for patients with uncontrolled infection, other autoimmune disease, pregnancy or lactation. CDR1 and CDR2 from the germline V gene are MNHEY and SVGEGT. The CDR3 is made up of 13 amino acids. Trimming shortened V by 6 bases and J by 5 bases, and 11 bases separated the two germline ends. Amplification yielded TCR beta CDR3 regions, with RNA transcripts as the source. A set of HTBI primers served as the primers for a first-round RT-PCR of the TCR CDR3. Each CDR3 protein gets one entry after TCRdb re-called the multiplex PCR reads with MiXCR. This sample carries 250,000 to 300,000 distinct CDR3 sequences, 17% of them seen once, and the ten largest clones take about 51%.

J is TRBJ1-5 and V is TRBV6-2 or TRBV6-3; no reliable D call. The specimen was blood. This sequence originates from a woman in her sixties with Graves' ophthalmopathy. CDR3 sequence reads: CASSAELYQPQHF. Here the CDR3 DNA reads TGTGCCAGCAGCGCAGAATTGTATCAGCCCCAGCATTTT.